The rows below give T cell receptor beta chains drawn from one sample of a study of CD8 T cells in Susac syndrome. TCRdb independently ran MiXCR on the immunoSEQ multiplex PCR reads; one entry per CDR3 protein. The sample has around 200,000 distinct CDR3 sequences; around 95% are singletons. Input material: CD4+ T cells from PBMCs. The receptor source for this set is a human donor in good health. Both conserved end residues are part of each CDR3. Each record gives: clone size, V gene, J gene, D gene, CDR3 protein, CDR3 DNA. The D gene is left open where the match is weak. A row's size may be missing; if present it is once, few, many or a size class.

abundance: once
v_gene: TRBV20-1
j_gene: TRBJ2-5
d_gene: TRBD1
CDR3aa: CSADSGQGEETQYF
CDR3nt: TGCAGTGCTGACTCGGGACAGGGTGAGGAGACCCAGTACTTC

abundance: once
v_gene: TRBV6-6
j_gene: TRBJ1-6
d_gene: .
CDR3aa: CASSSPSDSPLHF
CDR3nt: TGTGCCAGCAGCTCACCTTCGGATTCACCCCTCCACTTT

abundance: .
v_gene: TRBV9
j_gene: TRBJ2-3
d_gene: .
CDR3aa: CASSALAPSTDTQYF
CDR3nt: TGTGCCAGCAGCGCGCTAGCGCCGAGCACAGATACGCAGTATTTT

abundance: .
v_gene: TRBV18
j_gene: TRBJ2-1
d_gene: TRBD1
CDR3aa: CASSPTGGRDNEQFF
CDR3nt: TGTGCCAGCTCACCGACAGGGGGCCGGGACAATGAGCAGTTCTTC

abundance: once
v_gene: TRBV3-1
j_gene: TRBJ1-1
d_gene: .
CDR3aa: CASSQVGMNTEAFF
CDR3nt: TGTGCCAGCAGCCAAGTAGGGATGAACACTGAAGCTTTCTTT

abundance: .
v_gene: TRBV3-1
j_gene: TRBJ2-3
d_gene: TRBD2
CDR3aa: CASSQGSPTSGTDTQYF
CDR3nt: TGTGCCAGCAGCCAAGGAAGTCCGACTAGCGGGACAGATACGCAGTATTTT

abundance: .
v_gene: TRBV30
j_gene: TRBJ2-3
d_gene: .
CDR3aa: CAWTTGRLTDTQYF
CDR3nt: TGTGCCTGGACTACGGGGAGATTGACAGATACGCAGTATTTT

abundance: .
v_gene: TRBV20-1
j_gene: TRBJ2-7
d_gene: .
CDR3aa: CSAREDYYEQYF
CDR3nt: TGCAGTGCTAGAGAGGACTACTACGAGCAGTACTTC

abundance: .
v_gene: TRBV3-1
j_gene: TRBJ2-1
d_gene: .
CDR3aa: CASSYPSGYNEQFF
CDR3nt: TGTGCCAGCAGCTATCCGAGCGGCTACAATGAGCAGTTCTTC

abundance: .
v_gene: TRBV20-1
j_gene: TRBJ2-2
d_gene: .
CDR3aa: CSANPGRGTGELFF
CDR3nt: TGCAGTGCAAATCCGGGACGCGGCACCGGGGAGCTGTTTTTT

abundance: .
v_gene: TRBV9
j_gene: TRBJ2-5
d_gene: .
CDR3aa: CASSVAEETQYF
CDR3nt: TGTGCCAGCAGCGTAGCGGAAGAGACCCAGTACTTC

abundance: .
v_gene: TRBV6-2/TRBV6-3
j_gene: TRBJ2-7
d_gene: TRBD2
CDR3aa: CAAGGYYEQYF
CDR3nt: TGTGCCGCGGGAGGGTACTACGAGCAGTACTTC

abundance: .
v_gene: TRBV20-1
j_gene: TRBJ2-2
d_gene: TRBD2
CDR3aa: CSARFSGGASELFF
CDR3nt: TGCAGTGCTAGATTTAGCGGGGGGGCCAGCGAGCTGTTTTTT

abundance: .
v_gene: TRBV12-3/TRBV12-4
j_gene: TRBJ2-1
d_gene: .
CDR3aa: CASTDRRTSYNEQFF
CDR3nt: TGTGCCAGCACTGACCGGCGGACCTCCTACAATGAGCAGTTCTTC

abundance: .
v_gene: TRBV2
j_gene: TRBJ2-6
d_gene: .
CDR3aa: CASSQSPGSGANVLTF
CDR3nt: TGTGCCAGCAGTCAATCCCCAGGGTCTGGGGCCAACGTCCTGACTTTC

abundance: .
v_gene: TRBV7-9
j_gene: TRBJ1-2
d_gene: .
CDR3aa: CASSLYSRDGYTF
CDR3nt: TGTGCCAGCAGCTTATATAGTCGGGATGGCTACACCTTC